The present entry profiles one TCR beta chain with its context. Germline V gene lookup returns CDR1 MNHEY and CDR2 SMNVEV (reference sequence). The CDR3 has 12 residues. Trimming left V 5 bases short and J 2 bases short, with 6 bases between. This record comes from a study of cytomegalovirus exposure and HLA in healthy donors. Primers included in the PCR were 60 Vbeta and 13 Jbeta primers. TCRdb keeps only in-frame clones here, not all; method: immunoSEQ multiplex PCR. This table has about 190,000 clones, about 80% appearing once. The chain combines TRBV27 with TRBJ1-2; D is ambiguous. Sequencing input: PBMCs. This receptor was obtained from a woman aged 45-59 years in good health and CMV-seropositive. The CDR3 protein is CASSPGNYGYTF. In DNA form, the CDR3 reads TGTGCCAGCAGTCCCGGGAACTATGGCTACACCTTC.